This TCR beta chain stems from a study of blood T cell repertoires in COVID-19. In the study overall: COVID-19 samples collected from the United States, Italy and Spain covered acute and convalescent phases. The analysed material was cDNA or gDNA that came from T cells, B-cell-depleted T cells, or PBMCs.

In the original workflow: Estimated nucleated cell counts came from reference gene primer amplification. The method was immunoSEQ multiplex PCR; TCRdb's version includes in-frame clones alone and lacks a portion of them. The DNA gave D and trimming, while V, J and clone size come from that table. This sample has roughly 200,000 clones; approximately 85% occur once, and the top ten carry less than 9%. Per germline, CDR1 MDHEN and CDR2 SYDVKM. The trim removed 6 bases at V and 5 bases at J, leaving 13 bases unmatched. The CDR3 has 16 residues. The receptor was derived from a woman between 55 and 75 years old with acute or convalescent COVID-19. The sample comprised peripheral blood. V gene TRBV28 combines with J gene TRBJ2-1, with 7 bases matching TRBD2. This CDR3 reads CASSLRPSGWHNEQFF. The CDR3 coding sequence is TGTGCCAGCAGCCTGCGCCCTAGCGGATGGCACAATGAGCAGTTCTTC.